These 2 T cell receptor beta chains were sequenced from one sample in a study of blood T cells in healthy people across ages. A J-beta primer mix and a sample-barcoded 5' primer were used in a second PCR of about 6 to 12 cycles. TCRdb itself ran the 5' RACE reads through MiXCR, one entry per CDR3 protein. The table lists 700,000 or so distinct CDR3 sequences, 22% of them singletons. The sequencing input was blood. The receptors were sampled from a man in his 70s in good health.

This clonotype appeared a few times. V and J are TRBV12-3 or TRBV12-4 and TRBJ2-7, with 11 positions matching TRBD2. V shed 6 bases, J shed 1 base, and the junction held 5 bases outside the gene matches. The CDR3 runs to 15 residues. The CDR3, as DNA: TGTGCCAGCAGGATAGCGGGGGGGTTATCCTACGAGCAGTACTTC. This codes for CASRIAGGLSYEQYF.

The table lists this clonotype with a few counts. The CDR3 bases are TGTGCCAGCAGCTTAGCGGGCCAGGCTGATGAAAAACTGTTTTTT. Amino acids: CASSLAGQADEKLFF. The chain recombines TRBV7-2 with TRBJ1-4; D is undetermined. The V end lost 0 bases, the J end lost 6 bases, and 11 bases lay between the germline ends. This CDR3 is 15 amino acids long. Germline assignment: CDR1 SGHTA and CDR2 FQGNSA.